This T cell receptor (beta chain) was sequenced during a study of blood T cell repertoires in COVID-19 (TCRdb year 2020). Broadly, across the study: Collaborator samples came from the United States, Italy and Spain and covered acute and convalescent phases of COVID-19. Samples came from the ongoing ImmuneRACE study (first 160 participants) plus 1,254 subjects from 6 global collaborators. The prospective study material was composed of cDNA or gDNA derived from T cells, B-cell-depleted T cells, or PBMCs. The dataset comprised deeply sampled blood TCRbeta repertoires from subjects exposed to, actively infected with, or recovered from COVID-19. A de-identified subject ID, COVID-19 status, age in years and sex were almost always included in the sample metadata. Where available, HLA class I and class II types were obtained from metadata supplied by the sample provider rather than from assay-based typing. The repertoires were released in a freely available public database meant as a resource for research on the immune response to SARS-CoV-2.

Each collaborating institution followed its own protocols to collect whole blood in K2EDTA tubes. Collaborator samples were shipped for TCRbeta analysis as frozen whole blood, isolated PBMCs, or DNA extracted from either sample type. V drops 0 bases and J drops 8 bases, leaving 7 bases in between. The CDR3 runs 12 amino acids, cysteine and phenylalanine included. The read is trimmed to its CDR3 DNA, 36 bases read in frame from base 1. Taken from the germline V gene, the CDR1 and CDR2 loops are KGHSH and LQKENI. The immunoSEQ Assay, a bias-controlled multiplex PCR, was used to amplify TCRbeta CDR3 regions from genomic DNA. Turning to the authors' computational methods: Within the assay, amplification of reference gene primers was used to estimate how many nucleated cells each sample contained. To quantify the absolute abundance of each unique TCRbeta CDR3 rearrangement, sequence reads were collapsed and filtered. Productive Simpson clonality was computed per sample as the square root of Simpson's diversity index over productive rearrangements. The table was pulled from immuneACCESS by TCRdb, which kept in-frame rearrangements only. Such tables lose some clones; where checked, under half of the loss comes from unresolved V genes, and the rest has no known cause. V, J and clone size are taken as reported in that table, and D and trimming were inferred from the DNA itself. The sample table holds about 97,000 clones, of which more than 80% were seen once. The leading ten clones occupy 4% to 5.5% of the sample.

What the authors observed across the whole study: How much clinical and demographic metadata was included differed by source and by participant, and the metadata was provided uncurated.

In regard to this clone: The target of this receptor is not known. The record has no base qualities; no much larger clone is one base away. The sample carries other DNA sequences with the same CDR3.

Recombination connected TRBV18 to TRBJ1-2; the D gene is unclear. What was sequenced was peripheral blood. The origin of this receptor is a human donor in a cohort sampled during active COVID-19. CDR3 reads: CASSPPSVGYTF. The nucleotide sequence reads TGTGCCAGCTCACCACCGTCCGTAGGCTACACCTTC.